The 9 T cell receptor beta chains in this list originate from one sample, sequenced in a study of cytomegalovirus exposure and HLA in healthy donors. PCR used 60 Vbeta primers and 13 Jbeta primers. Repertoires were generated with immunoSEQ multiplex PCR, while TCRdb's copy carries only in-frame clones and drops some. Counted here are roughly 150,000 clones, roughly three quarters occurring once; the ten biggest clones make up approximately 1.8%. The sequencing sample was made of PBMCs. Source of these receptors: a woman aged 25 to 39 in good health and CMV-seronegative.

The sample holds a few counts of this clone. V and J are TRBV4-1 and TRBJ1-6; 10 bases match TRBD1. The CDR3 contains 19 residues. Trimming removed 6 bases from V and 7 bases from J; junction bases left unmatched: 18. Germline lookup yields CDR1 MGHRA and CDR2 YSYEKL. CDR3 coding DNA: TGCGCCAGCAGTAGGAAACCCGGGACAGGGGAATTCGGGAATTCACCCCTCCACTTT. It specifies CASSRKPGTGEFGNSPLHF.

This chain connects TRBV6-1 to TRBJ2-5; D is unresolved. Germline V gene lookup returns CDR1 MNHNS and CDR2 SASEGT. This CDR3 region has 13 residues. V shed 3 bases and J shed 5 bases, with 10 bases lying between them. The CDR3, as DNA: TGTGCCAGCAGTGATGGGCCTCGGGAGACCCAGTACTTC. This encodes CASSDGPRETQYF.

The genes are TRBV6-5 and TRBJ2-5; 9 nucleotides line up with TRBD2. V dropped 7 bases and J dropped 4; count of bases not matched to a gene: 13. Germline CDR1 reads MNHEY; CDR2 reads SVGAGI. The CDR3 contains 16 residues. CDR3 region: CASTSSAGLASETQYF. For the CDR3, the DNA is TGTGCCAGCACTTCCTCGGCGGGACTAGCATCAGAGACCCAGTACTTC.

V usage is TRBV11-2 and J usage is TRBJ2-1, with 7 positions matching TRBD1. This CDR3 has 15 residues. With V trimmed by 2 bases and J by 6 bases, 7 bases remained unmatched. The germline V gene has CDR1 SGHAT and CDR2 FQNNGV. CDR3 sequence reads: CASSLTGQSANEQFF. CDR3 bases: TGTGCCAGCAGCTTAACGGGACAGAGCGCCAATGAGCAGTTCTTC.

This chain connects TRBV9 to TRBJ2-2; D remains ambiguous. Trimming shortened V by 4 bases and J by 2 bases, and 9 bases separated the two germline ends. The germline gives CDR1 SGDLS, CDR2 YYNGEE. The CDR3 covers 14 residues. For the CDR3, the DNA is TGTGCCAGCAGCTTCTTAATAAACACCGGGGAGCTGTTTTTT. Protein: CASSFLINTGELFF.

This chain links TRBV28 with TRBJ2-7, with D possibly matching TRBD1 (6 bases). This CDR3 has 13 amino acids. Germline V gives CDR1 MDHEN, CDR2 SYDVKM. Trimming removed 4 bases from V and 1 base from J, with 8 bases in between. The CDR3 nucleotides read TGTGCCAGCAGTTCAGGGGAATCCTACGAGCAGTACGTC. Translating it yields CASSSGESYEQYV.

The chain recombines TRBV5-1 with TRBJ2-5, with 8 bases fitting TRBD2. The CDR3 has 14 amino acids. From germline, CDR1 is SGHRS and CDR2 YFSETQ. V dropped 4 bases and J dropped 4; count of bases not matched to a gene: 6. The CDR3, as DNA: TGCGCCAGCAGCCGGGAGGGCGAGTTAGAGACCCAGTACTTC. It encodes CASSREGELETQYF.

The chain uses TRBV2 and TRBJ1-5, with 7 positions matching TRBD1. V lost 5 bases and J lost 5; bases outside the gene matches: 12. Germline V gene data show CDR1 as SNHLY and CDR2 as FYNNEI. This CDR3 comprises 16 residues. The CDR3 region is CASSPDRAKRDQPQHF. The CDR3 region has the DNA TGTGCCAGCAGTCCAGACAGGGCAAAGAGGGATCAGCCCCAGCATTTT. The whole variable domain, filled in from reference TRBV2 and TRBJ1-5, reads EPEVTQTPSHQVTQMGQEVILRCVPISNHLYFYWYRQILGQKVEFLVSFYNNEISEKSEIFDDQFSVERPDGSNFTLKIRSTKLEDSAMYFCASSPDRAKRDQPQHFGDGTRLSIL.

The chain recombines TRBV10-3 with TRBJ2-7, with TRBD1 as a possible D gene (6 bases). V lost 5 bases, J lost 2 bases, and 16 bases lay in between. Germline lookup yields CDR1 ENHRY and CDR2 SYGVKD. The CDR3 extends over 15 amino acids. CDR3 amino acids: CAISRGLSGAYEQYV. CDR3 nucleotide sequence: TGTGCCATCAGTCGCGGGTTATCAGGGGCCTACGAGCAGTACGTC.